A selection of T cell receptor beta chains follows, all from one sample in a study of blood T cell repertoires in COVID-19. Sequenced by immunoSEQ multiplex PCR; TCRdb stores in-frame clones only, minus some. This sample has about 90,000 clones; more than 75% occur once, and the top ten carry about a sixth. The sequenced sample consisted of peripheral blood. The receptors derive from a human donor in a cohort sampled during active COVID-19. The CDR3 runs from the conserved cysteine through the conserved F or W. Each record gives: D gene, V gene, J gene, clone size, CDR3 protein, CDR3 DNA. D genes are given only for firm matches. The size of a clone is reported for some rows only, either as once, few or many, or as a class for expanded clones.

.	TRBV19	TRBJ1-3	.	CASTSWGVSGNTIYF	TGTGCCAGTACGTCGTGGGGGGTCTCTGGAAACACCATATATTTT
.	TRBV3-1/TRBV3-2	TRBJ1-5	.	CASSRQDQPQHF	TGTGCCAGCAGCCGGCAGGATCAGCCCCAGCATTTT
.	TRBV7-9	TRBJ2-5	.	CASSTNRLQETQYF	TGTGCCAGCAGCACCAACAGGCTCCAAGAGACCCAGTACTTC
.	TRBV7-8	TRBJ1-6	.	CASSFQGPATSPLHF	TGTGCCAGCAGCTTTCAGGGCCCAGCCACCTCACCCCTCCACTTT
.	TRBV7-2	TRBJ1-5	.	CASSLEPPQPQHF	TGTGCCAGCAGCTTAGAGCCTCCTCAGCCCCAGCATTTT
.	TRBV19	TRBJ1-1	.	CATTRGGDTEAFF	TGTGCCACCACGAGGGGGGGAGACACTGAAGCTTTCTTT
.	TRBV18	TRBJ1-4	.	CASSPRQVAGQKEKLFF	TGTGCCAGCTCACCACGCCAGGTTGCGGGCCAAAAAGAAAAACTGTTTTTT
TRBD1	TRBV7-3	TRBJ2-3	.	CASSPGQVTDTQYF	TGTGCCAGCAGCCCGGGACAGGTCACAGATACGCAGTATTTT
.	TRBV2	TRBJ2-2	.	CASNPRKQGTTGELFF	TGTGCCAGCAATCCCCGTAAGCAGGGTACCACCGGGGAGCTGTTTTTT
.	TRBV12-3/TRBV12-4	TRBJ1-1	.	CASSLWAAEAFF	TGTGCCAGCAGTTTGTGGGCAGCTGAAGCTTTCTTT
.	TRBV25-1	TRBJ2-3	.	CASSEQGRPTDTQYF	TGTGCCAGCAGTGAACAGGGGCGCCCCACAGATACGCAGTATTTT
.	TRBV19	TRBJ1-1	.	CASSNRRLNTEAFF	TGTGCCAGCAGCAACAGGCGTTTGAACACTGAAGCTTTCTTT
.	TRBV7-3	TRBJ1-1	once	CASSLFGQEAFF	TGTGCCAGCAGCTTATTCGGACAGGAAGCTTTCTTT
.	TRBV9	TRBJ1-1	.	CASSTTVNTEAFF	TGTGCCAGTTCGACAACTGTCAACACTGAAGCTTTCTTT
.	TRBV6-5	TRBJ2-1	.	CASSLYNEQFF	TGTGCCAGCAGTTTATACAATGAGCAGTTCTTC
.	TRBV9	TRBJ1-6	.	CASSANRVANSPLHF	TGTGCCAGCAGCGCTAACAGGGTAGCTAATTCACCCCTCCACTTT
.	TRBV6-5	TRBJ1-4	.	CASSPLGATNEKLFF	TGTGCCAGCAGCCCCTTAGGGGCAACTAATGAAAAACTGTTTTTT
.	TRBV19	TRBJ1-1	.	CASSITPGTEAFF	TGTGCCAGTAGTATAACCCCCGGCACTGAAGCTTTCTTT
TRBD1	TRBV12-5	TRBJ1-4	.	CASAHDRGSTNEKLFF	TGTGCTAGTGCCCATGACAGGGGATCAACTAATGAAAAACTGTTTTTT
TRBD1	TRBV30	TRBJ1-5	.	CAWDRGSNQPQHF	TGTGCATGGGACAGGGGTAGCAATCAGCCCCAGCATTTT
TRBD1	TRBV9	TRBJ2-7	.	CASSGDRLSYEQYF	TGTGCCAGCAGCGGGGACAGACTTTCCTACGAGCAGTACTTC
.	TRBV5-4	TRBJ2-5	.	CASSLDLQGETQYF	TGTGCCAGCAGCTTGGATCTCCAGGGAGAGACCCAGTACTTC
TRBD2	TRBV18	TRBJ2-5	.	CASSPRTSVRETQYF	TGTGCCAGCTCACCAAGGACTAGCGTCCGAGAGACCCAGTACTTC
.	TRBV19	TRBJ2-3	.	CASHPTDTDTQYF	TGTGCCAGTCACCCGACAGACACAGATACGCAGTATTTT
TRBD1	TRBV7-6	TRBJ1-6	once	CASSPGTVWSPLHF	TGTGCCAGCAGCCCCGGGACAGTGTGGTCACCCCTCCACTTT
TRBD1	TRBV14	TRBJ2-5	.	CASSQARGRETQYF	TGTGCCAGCAGCCAAGCTAGGGGGCGGGAGACCCAGTACTTC
.	TRBV14	TRBJ1-1	.	CASSQWGTYTEAFF	TGTGCCAGCAGCCAATGGGGGACATACACTGAAGCTTTCTTT
.	TRBV5-1	TRBJ1-5	.	CASSLDPGINQPQHF	TGCGCCAGCAGCTTGGATCCCGGGATAAATCAGCCCCAGCATTTT
.	TRBV5-5	TRBJ1-1	once	CASSPRLMNTEAFF	TGTGCCAGCAGCCCCAGGCTAATGAACACTGAAGCTTTCTTT
TRBD1	TRBV30	TRBJ1-1	.	CAWRRQGRAFF	TGTGCCTGGAGACGACAGGGCCGGGCTTTCTTT
.	TRBV6-6	TRBJ1-1	.	CASSYSARGETEAFF	TGTGCCAGCAGTTACTCGGCCAGGGGCGAAACTGAAGCTTTCTTT
.	TRBV18	TRBJ1-2	.	CASSPGQVAGYTF	TGTGCCAGCTCACCAGGGCAGGTGGCTGGCTACACCTTC
.	TRBV5-1	TRBJ1-1	.	CASSPSTPTKAFF	TGCGCCAGCAGCCCCTCGACACCTACAAAAGCTTTCTTT
.	TRBV28	TRBJ2-7	.	CASSSIGRVGEQYF	TGTGCCAGCAGTTCTATCGGCAGGGTAGGCGAGCAGTACTTC
TRBD1	TRBV28	TRBJ1-5	once	CASSLVTRDRGIGNQPQHF	TGTGCCAGCAGTTTGGTTACTAGGGACAGAGGAATAGGCAATCAGCCCCAGCATTTT
.	TRBV28	TRBJ1-5	many	CASSLFTGPGQPQHF	TGTGCCAGCAGTTTATTCACAGGCCCGGGTCAGCCCCAGCATTTT
.	TRBV27	TRBJ2-5	.	CASTWRTGETQYF	TGTGCCAGCACCTGGAGGACGGGTGAGACCCAGTACTTC
.	TRBV18	TRBJ1-2	.	CASSPEVSATNYGYTF	TGTGCCAGCTCACCAGAGGTGTCAGCCACTAACTATGGCTACACCTTC
TRBD1	TRBV6-6	TRBJ1-3	.	CASTLTGEGGNTIYF	TGTGCCAGCACCTTGACAGGGGAGGGAGGAAACACCATATATTTT
.	TRBV19	TRBJ1-3	once	CASTHPSRGARAGNTIYF	TGTGCCAGTACCCACCCGTCTCGGGGGGCCAGGGCGGGAAACACCATATATTTT
.	TRBV13	TRBJ1-2	few	CASSLEPSGYGYTF	TGTGCCAGCAGCTTAGAGCCAAGCGGCTATGGCTACACCTTC
TRBD1	TRBV19	TRBJ1-2	.	CASSINEGAALTYGYTF	TGTGCCAGTAGTATAAATGAGGGGGCCGCGCTAACCTATGGCTACACCTTC
TRBD2	TRBV7-3	TRBJ2-3	once	CASSLDRGGDTQYF	TGTGCCAGCAGCTTAGACCGGGGGGGAGATACGCAGTATTTT
.	TRBV7-8	TRBJ2-5	.	CASSTLTGVGETQYF	TGTGCCAGCAGCACACTTACCGGGGTGGGAGAGACCCAGTACTTC
TRBD2	TRBV6-2/TRBV6-3	TRBJ2-1	.	CASSYGGLADNEQFF	TGTGCCAGCAGTTACGGTGGGCTAGCGGACAATGAGCAGTTCTTC
.	TRBV9	TRBJ2-6	.	CASSPAYSGANVLTF	TGTGCCAGCAGCCCAGCGTACTCTGGGGCCAACGTCCTGACTTTC
.	TRBV11-2	TRBJ1-5	once	CASSLSLGQPQHF	TGTGCCAGCAGCTTATCCCTCGGTCAGCCCCAGCATTTT
.	TRBV7-3	TRBJ2-3	.	CASSKQGLLTDTQYF	TGTGCCAGCAGCAAACAGGGTCTCCTCACAGATACGCAGTATTTT
.	TRBV7-3	TRBJ1-6	.	CASSAGNSPLHF	TGTGCCAGCAGCGCGGGGAATTCACCCCTCCACTTT
.	TRBV21-1	TRBJ1-3	.	CASSKRKPNNRGFRNTIYF	TGTGCCAGCAGCAAAAGAAAACCTAATAACAGGGGGTTCCGAAACACCATATATTTT
TRBD1	TRBV10-3	TRBJ1-2	.	CATQQGDYGYTF	TGTGCCACGCAGCAGGGGGACTATGGCTACACCTTC
TRBD1	TRBV12-5	TRBJ1-5	.	CASGLVGGGRQPQHF	TGTGCTAGTGGTTTGGTAGGGGGCGGACGTCAGCCCCAGCATTTT
.	TRBV4-1	TRBJ1-4	few	CASSQEGGPREKLFF	TGCGCCAGCAGCCAAGAGGGGGGTCCGCGGGAAAAACTGTTTTTT
.	TRBV4-1	TRBJ1-1	once	CASSRQGLGVNTEAFF	TGCGCCAGCAGCCGTCAAGGGTTAGGGGTCAACACTGAAGCTTTCTTT
.	TRBV7-2	TRBJ1-2	.	CASSLVGGGTYGYTF	TGTGCCAGCAGCTTAGTCGGTGGCGGAACCTATGGCTACACCTTC